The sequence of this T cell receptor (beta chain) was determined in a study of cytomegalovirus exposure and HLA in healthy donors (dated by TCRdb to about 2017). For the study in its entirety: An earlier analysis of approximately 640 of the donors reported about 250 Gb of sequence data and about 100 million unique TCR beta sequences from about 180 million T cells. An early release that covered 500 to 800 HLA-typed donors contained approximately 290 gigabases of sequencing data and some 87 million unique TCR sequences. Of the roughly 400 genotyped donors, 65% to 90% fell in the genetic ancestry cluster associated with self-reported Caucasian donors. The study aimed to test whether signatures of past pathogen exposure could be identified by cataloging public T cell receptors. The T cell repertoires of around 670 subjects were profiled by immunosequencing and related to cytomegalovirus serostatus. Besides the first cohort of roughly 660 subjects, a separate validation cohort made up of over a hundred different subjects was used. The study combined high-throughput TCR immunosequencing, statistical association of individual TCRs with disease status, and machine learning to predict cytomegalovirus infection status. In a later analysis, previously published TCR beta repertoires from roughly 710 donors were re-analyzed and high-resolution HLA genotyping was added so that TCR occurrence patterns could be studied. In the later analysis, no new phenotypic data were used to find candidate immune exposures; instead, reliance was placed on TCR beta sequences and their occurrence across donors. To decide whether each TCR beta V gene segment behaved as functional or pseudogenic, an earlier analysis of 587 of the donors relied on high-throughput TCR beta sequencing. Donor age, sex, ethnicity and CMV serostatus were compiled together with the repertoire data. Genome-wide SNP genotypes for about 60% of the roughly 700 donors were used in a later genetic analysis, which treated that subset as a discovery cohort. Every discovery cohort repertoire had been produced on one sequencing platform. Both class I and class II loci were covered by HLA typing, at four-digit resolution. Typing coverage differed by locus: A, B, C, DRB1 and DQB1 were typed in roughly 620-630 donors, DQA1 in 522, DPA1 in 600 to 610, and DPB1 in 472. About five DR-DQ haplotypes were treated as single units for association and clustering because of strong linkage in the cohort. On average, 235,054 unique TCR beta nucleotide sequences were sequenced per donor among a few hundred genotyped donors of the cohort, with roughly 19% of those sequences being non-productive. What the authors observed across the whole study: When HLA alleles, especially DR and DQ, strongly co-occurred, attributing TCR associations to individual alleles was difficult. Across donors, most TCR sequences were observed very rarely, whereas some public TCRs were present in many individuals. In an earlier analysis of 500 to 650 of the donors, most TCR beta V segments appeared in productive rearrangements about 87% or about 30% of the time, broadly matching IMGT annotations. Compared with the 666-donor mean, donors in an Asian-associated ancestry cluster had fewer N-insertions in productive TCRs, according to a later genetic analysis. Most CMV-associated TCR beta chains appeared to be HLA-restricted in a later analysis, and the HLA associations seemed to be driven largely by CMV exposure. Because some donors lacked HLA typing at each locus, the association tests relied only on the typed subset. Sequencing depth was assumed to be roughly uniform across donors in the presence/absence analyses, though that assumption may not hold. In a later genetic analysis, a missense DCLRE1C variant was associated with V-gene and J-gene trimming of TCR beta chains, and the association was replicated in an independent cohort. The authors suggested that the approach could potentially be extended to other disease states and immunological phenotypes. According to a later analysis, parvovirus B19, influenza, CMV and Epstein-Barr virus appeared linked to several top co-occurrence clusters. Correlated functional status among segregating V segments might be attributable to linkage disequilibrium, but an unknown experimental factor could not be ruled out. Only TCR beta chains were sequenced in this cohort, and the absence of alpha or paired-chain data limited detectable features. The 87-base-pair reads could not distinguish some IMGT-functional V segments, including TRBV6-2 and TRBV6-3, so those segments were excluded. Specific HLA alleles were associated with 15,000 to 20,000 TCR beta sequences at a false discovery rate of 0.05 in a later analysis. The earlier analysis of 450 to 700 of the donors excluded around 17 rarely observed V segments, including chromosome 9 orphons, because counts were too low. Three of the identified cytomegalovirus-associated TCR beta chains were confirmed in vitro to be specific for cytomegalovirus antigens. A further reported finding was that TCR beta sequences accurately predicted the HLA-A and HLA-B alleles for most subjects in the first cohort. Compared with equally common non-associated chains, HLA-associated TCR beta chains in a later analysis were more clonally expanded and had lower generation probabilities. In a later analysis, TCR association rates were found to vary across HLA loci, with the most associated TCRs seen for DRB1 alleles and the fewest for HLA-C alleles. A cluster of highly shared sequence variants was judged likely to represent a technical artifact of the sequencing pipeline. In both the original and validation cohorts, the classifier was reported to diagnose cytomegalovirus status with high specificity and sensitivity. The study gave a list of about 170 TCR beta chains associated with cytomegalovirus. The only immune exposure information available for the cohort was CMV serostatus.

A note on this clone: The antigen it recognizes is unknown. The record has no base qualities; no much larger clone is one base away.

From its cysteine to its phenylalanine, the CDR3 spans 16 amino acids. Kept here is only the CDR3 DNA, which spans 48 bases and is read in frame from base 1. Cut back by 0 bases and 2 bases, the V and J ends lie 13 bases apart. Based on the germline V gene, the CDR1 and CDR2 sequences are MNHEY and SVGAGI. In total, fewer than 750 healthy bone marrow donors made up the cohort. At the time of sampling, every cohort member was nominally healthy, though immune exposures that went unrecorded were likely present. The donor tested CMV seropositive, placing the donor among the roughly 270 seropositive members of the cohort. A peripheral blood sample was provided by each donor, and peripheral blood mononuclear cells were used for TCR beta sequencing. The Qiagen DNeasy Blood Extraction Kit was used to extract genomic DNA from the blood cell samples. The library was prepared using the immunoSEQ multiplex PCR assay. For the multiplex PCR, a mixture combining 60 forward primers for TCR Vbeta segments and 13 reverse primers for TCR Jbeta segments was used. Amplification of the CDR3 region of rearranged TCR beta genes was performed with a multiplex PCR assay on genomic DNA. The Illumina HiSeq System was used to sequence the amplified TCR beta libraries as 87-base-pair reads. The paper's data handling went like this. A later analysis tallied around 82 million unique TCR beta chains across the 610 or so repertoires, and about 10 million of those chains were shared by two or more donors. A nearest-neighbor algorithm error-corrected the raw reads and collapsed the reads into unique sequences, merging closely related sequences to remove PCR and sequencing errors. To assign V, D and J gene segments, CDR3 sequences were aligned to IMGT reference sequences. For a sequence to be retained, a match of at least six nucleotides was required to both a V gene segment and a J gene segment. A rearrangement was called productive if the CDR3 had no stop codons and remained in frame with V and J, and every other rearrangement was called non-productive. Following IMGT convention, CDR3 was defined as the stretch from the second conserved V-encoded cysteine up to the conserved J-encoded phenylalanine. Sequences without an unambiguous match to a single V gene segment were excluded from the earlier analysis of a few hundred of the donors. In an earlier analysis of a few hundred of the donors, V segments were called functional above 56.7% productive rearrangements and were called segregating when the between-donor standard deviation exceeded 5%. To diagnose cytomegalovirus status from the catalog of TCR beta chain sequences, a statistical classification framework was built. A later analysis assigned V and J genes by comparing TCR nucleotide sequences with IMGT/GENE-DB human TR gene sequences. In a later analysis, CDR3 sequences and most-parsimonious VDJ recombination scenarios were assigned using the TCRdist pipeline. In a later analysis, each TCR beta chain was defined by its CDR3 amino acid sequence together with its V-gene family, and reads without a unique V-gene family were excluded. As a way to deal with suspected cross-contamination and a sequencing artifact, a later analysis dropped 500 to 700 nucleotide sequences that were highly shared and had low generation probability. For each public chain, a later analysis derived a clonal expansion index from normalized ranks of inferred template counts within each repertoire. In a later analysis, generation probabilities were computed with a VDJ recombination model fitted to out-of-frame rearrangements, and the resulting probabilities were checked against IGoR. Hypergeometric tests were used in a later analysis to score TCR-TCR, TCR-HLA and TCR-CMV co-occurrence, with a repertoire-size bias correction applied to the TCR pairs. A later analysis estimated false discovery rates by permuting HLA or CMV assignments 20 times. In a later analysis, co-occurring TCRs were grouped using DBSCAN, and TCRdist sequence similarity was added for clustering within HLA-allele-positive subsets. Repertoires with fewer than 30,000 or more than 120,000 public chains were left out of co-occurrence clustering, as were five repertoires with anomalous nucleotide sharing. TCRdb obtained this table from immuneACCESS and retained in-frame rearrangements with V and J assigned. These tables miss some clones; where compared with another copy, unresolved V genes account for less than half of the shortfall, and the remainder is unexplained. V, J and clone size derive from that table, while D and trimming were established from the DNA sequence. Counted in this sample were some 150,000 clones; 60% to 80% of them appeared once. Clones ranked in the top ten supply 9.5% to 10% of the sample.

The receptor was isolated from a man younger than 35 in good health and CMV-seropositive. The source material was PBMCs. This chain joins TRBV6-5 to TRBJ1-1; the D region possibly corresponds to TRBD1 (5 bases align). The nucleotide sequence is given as TGTGCCAGCAGTTACTCCCGGTTCCAGGGTAACACTGAAGCTTTCTTT. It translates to CASSYSRFQGNTEAFF.